The 10 T cell receptor beta chains below all came from one sample that was sequenced in a study of blood T cell repertoires in COVID-19. Generated by immunoSEQ multiplex PCR, the TCRdb table keeps only in-frame clones and is missing some. This table holds 410,000 or so clones, approximately 90% found once. Sequencing was carried out using peripheral blood. These TCRs come from a woman aged 40 to 50 with COVID-19, enrolled during active disease.

V is TRBV9 and J is TRBJ2-5; 8 bases are shared with TRBD2. Germline CDR1 SGDLS, CDR2 YYNGEE. Trimming at V came to 2 bases and at J to 4 bases, leaving 13 bases not matched to a gene. CDR3 length: 17 amino acids. The CDR3 coding sequence is TGTGCCAGCAGCGTCGCTCCGGGAGGGGGGAAGGTAGAGACCCAGTACTTC. This encodes CASSVAPGGGKVETQYF. The full variable domain, rest sourced from reference TRBV9 and TRBJ2-5, is DSGVTQTPKHLITATGQRVTLRCSPRSGDLSVYWYQQSLDQGLQFLIQYYNGEERAKGNILERFSAQQFPDLHSELNLSSLELGDSALYFCASSVAPGGGKVETQYFGPGTRLLVL.

The DNA of the CDR3 is TGTCTTAGCATGAGTAGCGGGAGGGCCACCTACAATGAGCAGTTCTTC. It encodes CLSMSSGRATYNEQFF. The chain links TRBV27 to TRBJ2-1; the match to TRBD2 covers 11 bases. The CDR3 extends over 16 amino acids. Germline CDR1 reads MNHEY; CDR2 reads SMNVEV (reference sequence).

The V and J genes are TRBV5-5 and TRBJ1-2, with D hard to call. Between the trimmed V and J ends, which lost 1 base and 0 bases, there was a span of 22 bases. The germline CDR1 and CDR2 sequences are SGHKS and YYEKEE (reference sequence). The CDR3 has 19 residues. CDR3 coding DNA: TGTGCCAGCAGCTTGAGACCCCGAGAGGCGACTCGATCTAACTATGGCTACACCTTC. Amino acid sequence: CASSLRPREATRSNYGYTF.

A remark on this clone: The sample carries other DNA sequences with the same CDR3. V gene TRBV27 combines with J gene TRBJ2-7, with D possibly TRBD2 on 7 matching bases. The CDR3 has 15 amino acids. V was shortened by 5 bases and J by 0 bases, with 14 bases between the two germline ends. Germline assignment: CDR1 MNHEY and CDR2 SMNVEV (reference sequence). The CDR3: CASSPLGGPSYEQYF. CDR3 sequence (DNA): TGTGCCAGCAGTCCGCTCGGGGGGCCCTCCTACGAGCAGTACTTC.

The rearrangement joins TRBV18 to TRBJ2-5; D remains ambiguous. Trimming took 2 bases from V and 5 from J, leaving 9 bases between them. CDR1 is KGHSH and CDR2 is LQKENI in the germline V gene. CDR3 size: 13 residues. The CDR3, as DNA: TGTGCCAGCTCACCAAACACAGAGGAGACCCAGTACTTC. Encoded protein: CASSPNTEETQYF.

V is TRBV6-5 and J is TRBJ2-1, with TRBD1 identical over 7 bases. The CDR3 covers 16 residues. Germline V gives CDR1 MNHEY, CDR2 SVGAGI. V lost 0 bases to trimming and J lost 3 bases; unmatched junction nucleotides: 5. This CDR3 reads CASSYSPTGNYNEQFF. In DNA form, the CDR3 reads TGTGCCAGCAGTTACTCGCCGACAGGGAACTACAATGAGCAGTTCTTC.

The chain recombines TRBV10-3 with TRBJ2-5, with D tentatively TRBD2 (6 bases). Trimming took 6 bases from V and 1 from J, leaving 12 bases between them. The CDR3 runs 14 residues. Per germline, CDR1 ENHRY and CDR2 SYGVKD. The CDR3 nucleotides read TGTGCCATCAGAAAGGACGGGGGCCAAGAGACCCAGTACTTC. The encoded protein is CAIRKDGGQETQYF.

The V and J genes are TRBV3-1 (or the pseudogene TRBV3-2) and TRBJ1-2; D is unclear. The V and J ends lost 1 base and 8 bases respectively, with 11 bases between them. CDR3 size: 13 residues. Germline V CDR1 and CDR2: LGHDT, YNNKEL (reference sequence). CDR3 protein: CASSQAMTRGYTF. The CDR3 DNA reads as TGTGCCAGCAGCCAAGCCATGACAAGAGGCTACACCTTC.

The J gene is TRBJ1-1, the V gene TRBV9; the match to TRBD1 covers 7 bases. The CDR3 is 17 residues long. Germline CDR1 and CDR2: SGDLS and YYNGEE. The ends lost 4 bases at V and 1 base at J; junction bases unmatched: 13. CDR3 sequence reads: CASSPRQGGGWNTEAFF. CDR3 nucleotides: TGTGCCAGCAGCCCCCGACAGGGCGGTGGTTGGAACACTGAAGCTTTCTTT.

J is TRBJ2-1 and V is TRBV2, with no clear D. Trimming pared 7 bases from V and 4 bases from J, leaving 8 bases between. CDR1 is SNHLY, CDR2 FYNNEI, per germline. The CDR3 runs to 12 residues. The CDR3 sequence: CASTFSYNEQFF. CDR3 coding DNA: TGTGCCAGCACATTTAGTTACAATGAGCAGTTCTTC.